This is a list of T cell receptor beta chains from one sample in a study of blood T cells in healthy people across ages. One entry per CDR3 protein, called by TCRdb with MiXCR from the 5' RACE reads. Counted here are 750,000 to 850,000 distinct CDR3 sequences, 25% occurring once; the ten biggest clones make up 3% to 4.5%. The same data also went into a second study, on T cells of mothers and their children.

Material: blood. The receptors were sampled from a boy aged 10-17 years in good health. Both conserved end residues are part of each CDR3. The D gene is left open where the match is weak. Size is stated for part of the rows, as once, few or many counts, or as a class when the clone is expanded.

v_call	j_call	clone_size	d_call	cdr3_nt	cdr3_aa
TRBV27	TRBJ1-5	few	-	TGTGCCAGCAGAAGCAATGACAGGACCAATCAGCCCCAGCATTTT	CASRSNDRTNQPQHF
TRBV10-3	TRBJ2-3	-	-	TGTGCCATCAGTGATCGACAAAACACAGATACGCAGTATTTT	CAISDRQNTDTQYF
TRBV7-2	TRBJ2-5	-	TRBD2	TGTGCCAGCAGCTTAGATGGGCGGGAGAGCGAGACCCAGTACTTC	CASSLDGRESETQYF
TRBV12-3/TRBV12-4	TRBJ1-6	-	-	TGTGCCAGCACCCGGGACGGATATAATTCACCCCTCCACTTT	CASTRDGYNSPLHF
TRBV7-8	TRBJ2-1	-	TRBD2	TGTGCCACTTTAGAAGCGGGAGTGTCCTACAATGAGCAGTTCTTC	CATLEAGVSYNEQFF
TRBV12-3/TRBV12-4	TRBJ2-3	few	-	TGTGCCAGCAGTTTAGTCCCAGGTCCAGATACGCAGTATTTT	CASSLVPGPDTQYF
TRBV12-3/TRBV12-4	TRBJ1-6	-	-	TGTGCCAGCAGTTTCCAGTTCTCACCCCTCCACTTT	CASSFQFSPLHF
TRBV13	TRBJ1-2	-	-	TGTGCCAGCAGCTCTTCCGGGACACGGACCTATGGCTACACCTTC	CASSSSGTRTYGYTF
TRBV21-1	TRBJ2-7	few	-	TGTGCCAGCTCGACGGATAACAGGTGTCTTGGGGCGGTCAACTACGAGCAGTACTTC	CASSTDNRCLGAVNYEQYF
TRBV20-1	TRBJ2-7	few	TRBD2	TGCAGTGCTAGAAACAACCGGGGGGACTCCTACGAGCAGTACTTC	CSARNNRGDSYEQYF
TRBV3-1	TRBJ2-4	few	-	TGTGCCAGCAGCCAAGATTTCGGACGGAACATTCAGTACTTC	CASSQDFGRNIQYF
TRBV6-1	TRBJ2-3	few	TRBD2	TGTGCCAGCAGTTCTGTAGCGGGGGGGATGTATACGCAGTATTTT	CASSSVAGGMYTQYF
TRBV29-1	TRBJ2-3	few	-	TGCAGCGGAAGGACAAGAAGCACAGATACGCAGTATTTT	CSGRTRSTDTQYF
TRBV29-1	TRBJ1-4	-	-	TGCAGCGTTGAGGATGGGAGGAATGAAAAACTGTTTTTT	CSVEDGRNEKLFF
TRBV7-2	TRBJ2-3	few	TRBD2	TGTGCCAGCAGCTCCCCTAGCGGGCTGGGGGATACGCAGTATTTT	CASSSPSGLGDTQYF
TRBV7-2	TRBJ1-1	-	-	TGTGCCAGCAGCTACCTAGTCAAGAACACTGAAGCTTTCTTT	CASSYLVKNTEAFF
TRBV5-6	TRBJ2-7	-	-	TGTGCCAGCAGTCGCGGATCAGGGTCCTACGAGCAGTACTTC	CASSRGSGSYEQYF
TRBV7-9	TRBJ1-2	few	TRBD1	TGTGCCAGCGGCACCGGGACAGGGGGTAACTATGGCTACACCTTC	CASGTGTGGNYGYTF
TRBV12-3/TRBV12-4	TRBJ2-1	few	TRBD1	TGTGCCAGCAGTTTGAGGGGGCTCGGCAATGAGCAGTTCTTC	CASSLRGLGNEQFF
TRBV20-1	TRBJ2-3	few	-	TGCAGTGCTAGGCGCCCGGGGGGCCCAGATACGCAGTATTTT	CSARRPGGPDTQYF
TRBV28	TRBJ1-4	-	-	TGTGCCAGCAGTTTTCTTGAGGGAGGAGGGGAAAAACTGTTTTTT	CASSFLEGGGEKLFF
TRBV18	TRBJ2-7	-	-	TGTGCCAGCTCACCCCTCAGGTCCGCCTACGAGCAGTACTTC	CASSPLRSAYEQYF
TRBV29-1	TRBJ2-3	-	-	TGCAGCGTTGAAGATCACCAGTATTTT	CSVEDHQYF
TRBV20-1	TRBJ1-1	-	-	TGCAGTGCTAGAGAGCCCAACAAGAACACTGAAGCTTTCTTT	CSAREPNKNTEAFF
TRBV7-9	TRBJ1-4	-	-	TGTGCCAGCAGCTTAGTTCCGGGCCTTACTAATGAAAAACTGTTTTTT	CASSLVPGLTNEKLFF
TRBV20-1	TRBJ2-3	-	-	TGCAGTGCTAGCGACCCGACTAGCACAGATACGCAGTATTTT	CSASDPTSTDTQYF
TRBV10-3	TRBJ1-2	-	TRBD1	TGTGCCATATTAGACGGGACAGGGGCTGGCTACACCTTC	CAILDGTGAGYTF
TRBV5-1	TRBJ2-2	-	-	TGCGCCAGCAGCATAGACGCCGGGGAGCTGTTTTTT	CASSIDAGELFF
TRBV29-1	TRBJ2-5	few	-	TGCAGCGTGCCCACTAGCAGGATGGAGACCCAGTACTTC	CSVPTSRMETQYF
TRBV7-9	TRBJ1-6	few	-	TGTGCCAGCAGCTGGATTGATTCACCCCTCCACTTT	CASSWIDSPLHF
TRBV24-1	TRBJ1-2	-	-	TGTGCCACCAGTGCCATCTTGGGCCTAGGGGTCTATGGCTACACCTTC	CATSAILGLGVYGYTF
TRBV5-5	TRBJ2-5	-	TRBD1	TGTGCCAGCAGGGCTCCGGGACAGGGGGTCGGGCAGTACTTC	CASRAPGQGVGQYF
TRBV24-1	TRBJ2-1	-	-	TGTGCCACCTCGACAGGTTACAATGAGCAGTTCTTC	CATSTGYNEQFF
TRBV7-9	TRBJ2-7	-	-	TGTGCCAGCAGCTCGTACAGAGACTACGAGCAGTACTTC	CASSSYRDYEQYF
TRBV7-2	TRBJ1-4	-	-	TGTGCCAGCAGCTTAACCCCTGGGACTAATGAAAAACTGTTTTTT	CASSLTPGTNEKLFF
TRBV7-2	TRBJ1-4	many	-	TGTGCCAGCAGCCTGAGTCGGGGAGAAAAACTGTTTTTT	CASSLSRGEKLFF
TRBV20-1	TRBJ2-7	once	TRBD1	TGCAGTGCGAATCCCCGGGACAGGGACTACGAGCAGTACTTC	CSANPRDRDYEQYF
TRBV20-1	TRBJ1-4	-	-	TGCAGTGCCCGGACCGGGAGGGAAAAACTGTTTTTT	CSARTGREKLFF
TRBV7-9	TRBJ2-5	-	TRBD2	TGTGCCAGCAGCTTTGGGGGACTAGCGGACCTGGAGACCCAGTACTTC	CASSFGGLADLETQYF
TRBV27	TRBJ2-7	few	TRBD2	TGTGCCAGCAGTTTATCCGCCGGCCAGGGACTAGCGCGACTATACGAGCAGTACTTC	CASSLSAGQGLARLYEQYF
TRBV27	TRBJ2-7	-	TRBD1	TGTGCCAGCAGTAGACAGGGAGTCAGCAACGAGCAGTACTTC	CASSRQGVSNEQYF
TRBV11-2	TRBJ2-7	few	TRBD1	TGTGCCAGCAGCTTTGGCCCAGGGACAGGGGCCTCCTACGAGCAGTACTTC	CASSFGPGTGASYEQYF
TRBV6-2/TRBV6-3	TRBJ1-1	-	TRBD1	TGTGCCAGCAGTCCCAGACAGGGGGCGCGTGGCACTGAAGCTTTCTTT	CASSPRQGARGTEAFF
TRBV29-1	TRBJ2-7	-	TRBD1	TGCAGCGTACTGTGGGTGCAGGGGGCCTACGAGCAGTACTTC	CSVLWVQGAYEQYF
TRBV14	TRBJ2-1	-	-	TGTGCCAGCAGCCAAGAGTTTCGGCAGTTCTTC	CASSQEFRQFF
TRBV6-6	TRBJ1-4	-	TRBD1	TGTGCCAGCAGGCCGACAGGGAATAATGAAAAACTGTTTTTT	CASRPTGNNEKLFF
TRBV14	TRBJ2-1	-	TRBD2	TGTGCCAGCAGCCAAGAAGCTCGGCTAGCGGGGGGGGATGAGCAGTTCTTC	CASSQEARLAGGDEQFF
TRBV6-5	TRBJ2-5	-	-	TGTGCCAGCAGTTACGGGGGGAAAACCAGCATCCACAAGAAAGAGACCCAGTACTTC	CASSYGGKTSIHKKETQYF
TRBV7-2	TRBJ2-7	few	-	TGTGCCAGCAGCTTCATGGACTCGGTTCACGAGCAGTACTTC	CASSFMDSVHEQYF
TRBV14	TRBJ2-3	-	-	TGTGCCAGCAGCCTCCTAAATTGGGGGATTGGTCCGGATACGCAGTATTTT	CASSLLNWGIGPDTQYF
TRBV2	TRBJ1-6	few	-	TGTGCCAGCAGTGAAGCGCTTATGCGATCAGGGTTTAATTCACCCCTCCACTTT	CASSEALMRSGFNSPLHF
TRBV5-5	TRBJ2-3	once	TRBD1	TGTGCCAGCAGCCCCGCCCTCACAGGGGCAGATACGCAGTATTTT	CASSPALTGADTQYF
TRBV4-1	TRBJ2-7	once	TRBD2	TGCGCCAGCAGCGAGGGACTAGCGGAAACGATCTCCTACGAGCAGTACTTC	CASSEGLAETISYEQYF